This T cell receptor beta chain came from a study of post-analysis software for immune sequencing data. Regarding the study as a whole: TRBV5-6, TRBV5-1 and TRBV20-1 were among five TRBV segments more frequent in patients than controls. Patients with multiple sclerosis recorded significantly lower normalized Chao1 diversity than controls, the study found. F measure grouped same-batch samples tightly together.

Germline values: CDR1 SGHDT, CDR2 YYEEEE. The V end lost 4 bases, the J end lost 4 bases, and 17 bases lay between the germline ends. The CDR3 extends over 15 amino acids. Presence of unique molecular identifiers characterized the TCR beta cDNA libraries. T cells numbering about 0.9 to 10 million yielded cDNA molecules that totaled approximately 500,000. TCRdb fed the PCR reads into MiXCR, producing one record per CDR3 protein. Of about 760,000 distinct CDR3 sequences in the sample, just under 30% are singletons; the top ten hold approximately 0.6%. Turning to this clonotype: The antigen is not known.

Material for sequencing was blood. V is TRBV5-6 and J is TRBJ1-1, with a weak D call TRBD1 (5 bases). This clonotype was obtained from a girl aged 10-17 years with multiple sclerosis. CDR3 residues: CASSVRVGGGTEAFF. Here the CDR3 DNA reads TGTGCCAGCAGCGTGAGGGTCGGGGGAGGCACTGAAGCTTTCTTT.